Shown below are 4 T cell receptor beta chains from a single sample sequenced in a study of blood T cell repertoires in COVID-19. The method was immunoSEQ multiplex PCR; TCRdb's version includes in-frame clones alone and lacks a portion of them. The profile shows 150,000 to 200,000 clones, around four fifths of them singletons. The sample consisted of peripheral blood. The receptors shown here come from an elderly woman with acute or convalescent COVID-19.

The V and J genes are TRBV5-4 and TRBJ2-2; weak D call: TRBD2 (6 bases). The germline CDR1 and CDR2 sequences are SGHNT and YYREEE (reference sequence). CDR3 length: 16 residues. The V end lost 7 bases, the J end lost 3 bases, and 19 bases lay between the germline ends. The CDR3 region is CASQLAGTGDTGELFF. The CDR3 DNA sequence: TGTGCCAGCCAGCTAGCCGGGACTGGGGACACCGGGGAGCTGTTTTTT. The full variable domain, with the rest looked up from reference TRBV5-4 and TRBJ2-2, is ETGVTQSPTHLIKTRGQQVTLRCSSQSGHNTVSWYQQALGQGPQFIFQYYREEENGRGNFPPRFSGLQFPNYSSELNVNALELDDSALYLCASQLAGTGDTGELFFGEGSRLTVL.

Only one count was recorded for this clone. The rearrangement joins TRBV5-4 to TRBJ2-7; 14 positions agree with TRBD2. Trimming removed 4 bases from V and 5 bases from J; junction bases left unmatched: 5. This CDR3 region has 15 residues. The V gene's germline CDR1 is SGHNT and CDR2 YYREEE (reference sequence). The CDR3 protein is CASSRLAGGPNEQYF. CDR3 in DNA: TGTGCCAGCAGCCGACTAGCGGGAGGGCCAAACGAGCAGTACTTC.

The gene calls are TRBV5-6 and TRBJ2-4; 7 bases are shared with TRBD1. Germline CDR1 is SGHDT and CDR2 is YYEEEE. The CDR3 contains 14 residues. Trimming at V came to 3 bases and at J to 6 bases, leaving 6 bases not matched to a gene. Here the CDR3 reads CASSSMDRLNIQYF. The CDR3 coding sequence is TGTGCCAGCAGCTCCATGGACAGGTTAAACATTCAGTACTTC.

In regard to this clone: The identical CDR3 is also encoded by other nucleotide sequences in the sample. The V call is TRBV7-2, the J call TRBJ2-1; 15 nucleotides align to TRBD2. Germline-derived CDR1 and CDR2 are SGHTA and FQGNSA. The CDR3 loop spans 16 amino acids. V gave up 5 bases and J gave up 6 bases; unmatched junction bases: 5. The CDR3 DNA reads TGTGCCAGCAGCCCCCCGGGACTAGCGGGAGGCAATGAGCAGTTCTTC. Encoded protein: CASSPPGLAGGNEQFF.